This TCR beta chain was recorded in a study of shared clonotypes between healthy human individuals (dated by TCRdb to the early 2020s). Background on the whole study: The cohort included a few men and a couple of women between 18 and 49 years of age. Libraries were prepared and TCR repertoires were sequenced by different laboratories using diverse techniques, in order to increase sequencing depth and limit assay-specific biases. Per donor, leukapheresis produced somewhere between about 0.9 and 9.5 billion PBMCs. Per donor, three plates each were used for CD4 naive and CD4 memory, two for CD8 naive, and one for CD8 memory. To estimate repertoire size and how much clonotypes are shared between individuals, the study performed deep sequencing of blood TCR repertoires from roughly five healthy adults. The investigation overall reported the following: Only blood was sampled, and tissue TCR repertoires likely differ from those in blood. Higher generation probabilities were observed for clonotypes shared by all four sorted-subset donors than for non-shared clonotypes. Naive subsets generally had larger estimated clonotype richness than memory subsets. The genetic and exposure-history diversity represented was limited by the small number of donors. Rarefaction of sorted-subset datasets indicated incomplete sequencing despite the large sequencing depth. Roughly 5.2% of naive CD4, 3.5% of naive CD8, roughly 2.5% of memory CD4, and 0.35% to 0.5% of memory CD8 clonotypes were shared across a few donors. Pairwise subsampling led to the expectation that sequencing depth would affect the degree of clonotype sharing among donors.

With respect to this clone: Its antigen specificity is not known. Base qualities are not recorded, but no much larger clone differs from it by a single base.

The donors were healthy, HIV-negative adults with no recently reported acute infections or vaccinations. Every donor was a Caucasian adult living in Nashville, Tennessee, USA. Magnetic negative selection was used to enrich CD4+ T cells, after which naive cells were positively selected on CD45RA and the negative fraction became the memory subset. After blood collection by leukapheresis, PBMCs were isolated using Ficoll-Histopaque density gradient centrifugation and then cryopreserved in the vapor phase of liquid nitrogen. Analytical flow cytometry was used to check the purity and quantity of every magnetically sorted T cell population. Each sorted fraction had its genomic DNA isolated and then quantified by UV absorbance on a Nanodrop 2000c. Looking up the germline V gene (reference sequence) yields CDR1 SGHKS and CDR2 YYEKEE. Trimming accounts for 6 bases at V and 7 bases at J, while the number of junction bases matched to no gene is 11. The CDR3 starts with the cysteine, ends with the phenylalanine, and has 15 residues. Just CDR3 DNA is preserved here, 45 bases in frame from base 1.

Using the deep immunoSEQ assay, multiplex PCR amplified TCR CDR3 regions from genomic DNA. Extracted genomic DNA from each cell subset was distributed evenly across all wells of several immunoSEQ 96-well plates, and each plate was treated as a replicate. For sorted subsets, around 200 ng genomic DNA, equal to tens of thousands of T cell genomes, was loaded into each replicate PCR. Purified libraries were quantified with a Qubit 3.0 fluorometer, sized on a Bioanalyzer 2100, and re-quantified with the KAPA Library Quantification kit. Each immunoSEQ 96-well plate was sequenced on its own single-read 150-cycle Illumina NextSeq 550 flow cell. The source study handled its data this way. Because only junctional sequences without quality scores were contained in the immunoSEQ output, filtering matching that applied to full-length reads could not be performed. Sequences were annotated with PyIR, a Python wrapper for IgBLAST v1.9, and V/J genes and CDR3 were assigned using IMGT germline references. Any read was removed if the V/J assignment was weak (E-value above 1e-6), the CDR3 was missing, or the read contained stop codons, out-of-frame junctions, or ambiguous translated residues. V3J clonotypes were defined as sequences sharing an identical inferred V gene, J gene, and CDR3 amino acid sequence. Percentage overlap between repertoires was computed as shared unique clonotypes divided by the size of the smaller repertoire. RTK rarefaction, the Chao1 estimator, and Recon v2.1 estimates of unobserved clonotypes were used to assess repertoire richness. For all TCRbeta clonotypes obtained by the gDNA method from four donors, generation probabilities were computed with OLGA. Here the immuneACCESS table is served through TCRdb, limited to in-frame sequences with V and J called. Missing clones are a known gap in these copies; in checked studies unresolved V genes cover under half, and the rest lacks a known reason. V and J calls and clone size follow that table, whereas D and trimming were derived from the DNA. This sample gives fewer than 1.8 million clones in total; roughly 98.5% of them show up just once. The ten most abundant clones make up approximately 0.38% of the sample.

The V gene is TRBV5-5 and the J gene is TRBJ2-2, and 8 junction bases match TRBD1. Specimen: naive CD4+ T cells sorted from blood. The intended sense of this specimen's cell subset or site label: CD45RA+ positively selected. This clonotype was obtained from a young man in good health. The DNA reads TGTGCCAGCACCCAACGGACAGGGTCTCTCGGGGAGCTGTTTTTT. Translated, this is CASTQRTGSLGELFF.